These 25 T cell receptor beta chains were sequenced from one sample in a study of blood T cell repertoires in COVID-19. Clones were sequenced by immunoSEQ multiplex PCR, and TCRdb holds only the in-frame ones, with some missing. The sample carries around 97,000 clones, about 80% recorded once. The specimen sequenced was peripheral blood. These receptors all stem from a man between 65 and 85 years old with acute or convalescent COVID-19.

This clone was seen only a few times. This rearrangement joins TRBV20-1 to TRBJ2-7; D is ambiguous. This CDR3 has 11 residues. Trimming removed 4 bases from V and 4 bases from J, with 8 bases in between. Germline V gives CDR1 DFQATT, CDR2 SNEGSKA (reference sequence). The CDR3 DNA sequence: TGCAGTGCTATTCCCAGGTACGAGCAGTACTTC. Its translation: CSAIPRYEQYF.

The V gene is TRBV5-1, the J gene TRBJ1-6, with D possibly being TRBD1 (6 bases). V was pared by 0 bases and J by 8 bases, with 12 bases between. Germline-derived CDR1 and CDR2 are SGHRS and YFSETQ. The CDR3 loop spans 15 amino acids. CDR3 residues: CASSLAGVRYSPLHF. CDR3 coding DNA: TGCGCCAGCAGCTTGGCAGGGGTGAGGTATTCACCCCTCCACTTT.

The rearrangement uses TRBV7-2 and TRBJ1-4, with D possibly being TRBD1 (6 bases). Trimming cost V 7 bases and J 3 bases, with 27 bases left between them. Germline V gene data show CDR1 as SGHTA and CDR2 as FQGNSA. This CDR3 is built from 19 residues. The DNA of the CDR3 is TGTGCCAGCACCTCTTCGGTAGTTCGGGGGGCGCGGTCTAATGAAAAACTGTTTTTT. Protein: CASTSSVVRGARSNEKLFF.

The CDR3 region is CSASDSSYEQYF. The CDR3 bases are TGCAGTGCTAGTGACTCCTCCTACGAGCAGTACTTC. The V gene is TRBV20-1, the J gene TRBJ2-7; D not certain. The CDR3 has 12 amino acids. Trimming shortened V by 3 bases and J by 0 bases, and 6 bases separated the two germline ends. CDR1 and CDR2 (germline): DFQATT, SNEGSKA (reference sequence).

This rearrangement joins TRBV4-2 to TRBJ2-2; D remains unclear. The CDR3 is 15 residues long. CDR1 is LGHNA and CDR2 is YNFKEQ in the germline V gene. V gave up 4 bases and J gave up 2 bases, with 11 bases separating them. The CDR3 here is CASSLRAVNTGELFF. The CDR3 nucleotides read TGTGCCAGCAGCCTCCGAGCCGTTAACACCGGGGAGCTGTTTTTT.

The chain links TRBV7-9 to TRBJ2-1; 13 bases are shared with TRBD2. Losses at the gene ends were 2 bases for V and 8 bases for J; bases not matched to a gene: 0. The CDR3 length is 14 residues. The germline V gene has CDR1 SEHNR and CDR2 FQNEAQ (reference sequence). CDR3 sequence (DNA): TGTGCCAGCAGCTTAACTAGCGGGAGGGATGAGCAGTTCTTC. Its translation is CASSLTSGRDEQFF.

The genes are TRBV7-9 and TRBJ1-3; D uncertain. Germline CDR1 SEHNR, CDR2 FQNEAQ (reference sequence). CDR3 length equals 13 residues. The germline V and J ends were trimmed by 1 base and 2 bases, with 3 bases remaining between them. CDR3: CASSLVAGNTIYF. CDR3 bases: TGTGCCAGCAGCTTAGTAGCTGGAAACACCATATATTTT.

This chain links TRBV19 with TRBJ2-7; 9 nucleotides align to TRBD1. In germline, CDR1 is LNHDA, CDR2 SQIVND (reference sequence). The CDR3 sequence is 14 residues long. V lost 10 bases and J lost 5; bases outside the gene matches: 12. The CDR3 DNA is TGTGCCACTCAAAAGACAGGGGGTATTCACGAGCAGTACTTC. This encodes CATQKTGGIHEQYF.

V usage is TRBV4-2 and J usage is TRBJ1-5, with D hard to call. There are 15 residues in the CDR3. Germline V gene data show CDR1 as LGHNA and CDR2 as YNFKEQ. V lost 0 bases and J lost 7, with 13 bases in between. CDR3 amino acids: CASSQEGGVGQPQHF. CDR3 sequence (DNA): TGTGCCAGCAGCCAAGAGGGCGGGGTAGGACAGCCCCAGCATTTT.

The chain has TRBV7-8 and TRBJ2-2, with D possibly TRBD2 on 5 matching bases. V was cut by 5 bases and J by 5 bases, with 18 bases left in between. In germline, CDR1 is SGHVS, CDR2 FQNEAQ. The CDR3 is 16 amino acids. The DNA of the CDR3 is TGTGCCAGCAGCCCCCTCGATCACGGCGGGACCGGGGAGCTGTTTTTT. Encoded protein: CASSPLDHGGTGELFF.

In this sample, this clone turned up once. This chain connects TRBV30 to TRBJ2-5, with D perhaps matching TRBD1 (6 bases). Trimming left V 8 bases short and J 5 bases short, with 12 bases between. The CDR3 extends over 11 amino acids. CDR1 GTSNPN and CDR2 SVGIG come from the germline V gene (reference sequence). The CDR3 here is CAIGGFETQYF. CDR3 DNA: TGTGCCATAGGGGGATTTGAGACCCAGTACTTC.

This chain uses TRBV6-5 with TRBJ1-2; TRBD1 matches at 9 bases. With V trimmed by 7 bases and J by 0 bases, 3 bases remained unmatched. This CDR3 is 14 amino acids long. Germline values: CDR1 MNHEY, CDR2 SVGAGI. The CDR3 region is CASTRQGANYGYTF. CDR3 nucleotide sequence: TGTGCCAGCACCCGACAGGGGGCTAACTATGGCTACACCTTC.

The rearrangement links TRBV5-1 to TRBJ2-7; 13 nucleotides line up with TRBD2. Per the germline V gene, CDR1 is SGHRS and CDR2 is YFSETQ. J lost 2 bases, V lost 4 bases, and 21 bases had no gene match. The CDR3 length is 21 residues. In nucleotides, the CDR3 is TGCGCCAGCAGCCCCCGGCCAGTAGGGACTAGCGGGACCGAGAGGACCTACGAGCAGTACTTC. The encoded protein is CASSPRPVGTSGTERTYEQYF.

The chain carries TRBV20-1 and TRBJ2-7, with D possibly matching TRBD1 (5 bases). Trimming removed 3 bases from V and 2 bases from J, with 11 bases in between. The CDR3 consists of 13 residues. Germline-derived CDR1 and CDR2 are DFQATT and SNEGSKA (reference sequence). CDR3 sequence (DNA): TGCAGTGCTAGTCCCGGACAAACCTACGAGCAGTACTTC. Translation gives CSASPGQTYEQYF.

The chain joins TRBV24-1 to TRBJ1-4; maybe TRBD1 (6 bases). There are 18 residues in the CDR3. In germline, CDR1 is KGHDR, CDR2 SFDVKD. V was cut by 3 bases and J by 5 bases, with 21 bases left in between. CDR3 nucleotides: TGTGCCACCAGTGATAACGGAAAAGGCCGGGGGGCAAATGAAAAACTGTTTTTT. This encodes CATSDNGKGRGANEKLFF.

The table lists this clone with a few counts. DNA of the CDR3: TGTGCCAGCAGCCAGAGACAGAGAGAGACCCAGTACTTC. Translation: CASSQRQRETQYF. V usage is TRBV3-1 (or the pseudogene TRBV3-2) and J usage is TRBJ2-5; possible D gene TRBD1, 5 bases. V gave up 3 bases and J gave up 4 bases, with 9 bases separating them. Looked up from germline, CDR1 is LGHDT and CDR2 is YNNKEL (reference sequence). The CDR3 runs 13 residues.

The rearrangement links TRBV2 to TRBJ1-6, with D tentatively TRBD1 (5 bases). Germline V gene lookup returns CDR1 SNHLY and CDR2 FYNNEI. V shed 1 base and J shed 7 bases, with 11 bases lying between them. The CDR3 runs to 15 residues. The CDR3 spells CASSEEQGINSPLHF. The CDR3, as DNA: TGTGCCAGCAGTGAAGAGCAGGGAATAAATTCACCCCTCCACTTT.

Worth noting for this clone: It may be a read error: a sequence one base away is much more abundant. The chain recombines TRBV7-2 with TRBJ1-5, with 7 bases aligning to TRBD1. CDR1 is SGHTA and CDR2 is FQGNSA in the germline V gene. The CDR3 extends over 14 amino acids. The J segment lost 4 bases and the V segment lost 1 base, leaving 1 base of the junction unmatched. The CDR3 coding sequence is TGTGCCAGCAGCTTAGACAGGGGAAATCAGCCCCAGCATTTT. Its translation is CASSLDRGNQPQHF.

The V and J genes are TRBV7-2 and TRBJ2-3; 13 bases map to TRBD2. V was pared by 5 bases and J by 5 bases, with 13 bases of the junction left unmatched. Per the germline V gene, CDR1 is SGHTA and CDR2 is FQGNSA. This CDR3 is built from 18 residues. The CDR3 DNA follows: TGTGCCAGCAGCCCAAGCCGGGGACTAGCGGGATCACTAGATACGCAGTATTTT. It translates to CASSPSRGLAGSLDTQYF.

DNA for the CDR3: TGTGCCAGCATGGGGAGTGTCACTGAAGCTTTCTTT. This encodes CASMGSVTEAFF. The J gene is TRBJ1-1, the V gene TRBV27, with D hard to call. From germline, CDR1 is MNHEY and CDR2 SMNVEV (reference sequence). The CDR3 is 12 amino acids. Trimming pared 7 bases from V and 4 bases from J, leaving 10 bases between.

The chain couples TRBV28 to TRBJ1-5; D possibly corresponds to TRBD1 (5 bases). V lost 8 bases to trimming and J lost 3 bases, with 8 bases between them. The CDR3 extends over 12 amino acids. Germline V gene sequence: CDR1 MDHEN, CDR2 SYDVKM. DNA for the CDR3: TGTGCCAGCGGGGCAAACAATCAGCCCCAGCATTTT. Its protein product is CASGANNQPQHF.

In nucleotides, the CDR3 is TGTGCCAGCAGTTCCAACTTCCAGGCAGATACGCAGTATTTT. It translates to CASSSNFQADTQYF. This sequence joins TRBV6-5 and TRBJ2-3; D is uncertain. The CDR3 consists of 14 residues. Germline loops: CDR1 MNHEY, CDR2 SVGAGI. V shed 4 bases and J shed 4 bases, with 12 bases lying between them.

The chain joins TRBV28 to TRBJ1-5; D possibly corresponds to TRBD1 (5 bases). Trimming cost V 4 bases and J 1 base, with 11 bases left between them. CDR1 is MDHEN and CDR2 is SYDVKM in the germline V gene. This CDR3 comprises 15 residues. This chain's CDR3 is CASSSAGGSNQPQHF. CDR3 DNA sequence: TGTGCCAGCAGTTCCGCCGGGGGGAGCAATCAGCCCCAGCATTTT. The whole variable domain, filled in from reference TRBV28 and TRBJ1-5, reads DVKVTQSSRYLVKRTGEKVFLECVQDMDHENMFWYRQDPGLGLRLIYFSYDVKMKEKGDIPEGYSVSREKKERFSLILESASTNQTSMYLCASSSAGGSNQPQHFGDGTRLSIL.

The chain links TRBV6-5 to TRBJ1-1; D possibly corresponds to TRBD1 (5 bases). This CDR3 contains 14 residues. The V gene lost 5 bases and the J gene lost 3 bases, with 13 bases spanning the gap. Germline V gene lookup returns CDR1 MNHEY and CDR2 SVGAGI. CDR3 in DNA: TGTGCCAGCAGTCAAACCTGGGGGGACACTGAAGCTTTCTTT. It codes for CASSQTWGDTEAFF.

The chain joins TRBV27 to TRBJ2-2, with 7 bases that match TRBD1. V lost 4 bases, J lost 4 bases, and 3 bases stayed unmatched. Looked up from germline, CDR1 is MNHEY and CDR2 is SMNVEV (reference sequence). This CDR3 is 14 amino acids long. For the CDR3, the DNA is TGTGCCAGCAGTTGGACAGGAAGCACCGGGGAGCTGTTTTTT. This encodes CASSWTGSTGELFF.